The rows below give T cell receptor beta chains drawn from one sample of a study of CD8 T cells in ankylosing spondylitis. TCRdb used MiXCR to reprocess the 5' RACE reads, holding one entry per CDR3 protein. Among under 250,000 distinct CDR3 sequences listed, about 10% were seen once. Material for sequencing was blood, either unsorted or a sorted T cell fraction (not recorded which). The receptors derive from a male donor with ankylosing spondylitis or in good health (not recorded which). CDR3s include the opening cysteine and the closing phenylalanine or tryptophan. The D gene is left open where the match is weak. A clone size is listed for some rows: how often the clone was seen (once, few, many), or a class if it is expanded.

size | length | J | D | V | DNA | CDR3
many | 14 | TRBJ1-1 | NA | TRBV25-1 | TGTGCCAGCAGTGAGGGGGGGGGAGGAACTGAAGCTTTCTTT | CASSEGGGGTEAFF
many | 16 | TRBJ1-1 | TRBD1 | TRBV2 | TGTGCCAGCAATAATCCCGCGGGGACAGGGAACACTGAAGCTTTCTTT | CASNNPAGTGNTEAFF
NA | 17 | TRBJ2-7 | TRBD1 | TRBV25-1 | TGTGCCAGCAGTGAACACTTGGGACAGGGGGCACCCTACGAGCAGTACTTC | CASSEHLGQGAPYEQYF
many | 15 | TRBJ2-7 | NA | TRBV3-1 | TGTGCCAGCAGCCAAGATCTGAGAAGCTCCTACGAGCAGTACTTC | CASSQDLRSSYEQYF
many | 15 | TRBJ2-3 | NA | TRBV11-2 | TGTGCCAGCAGCTTATTTGGGGGGGCGAAAGATACGCAGTATTTT | CASSLFGGAKDTQYF
NA | 15 | TRBJ2-1 | TRBD2 | TRBV7-2 | TGTGCCAGCAGCTCAGGGCCCGGGGGGTACAATGAGCAGTTCTTC | CASSSGPGGYNEQFF
NA | 14 | TRBJ2-7 | TRBD1 | TRBV6-1 | TGTGCCAGCAGAAGACAGGGCACCACCAACGAGCAGTACTTC | CASRRQGTTNEQYF
many | 16 | TRBJ2-1 | NA | TRBV6-1 | TGTGCCAGCAGTGATTGGGGCGCTAGCTCCTACAATGAGCAGTTCTTC | CASSDWGASSYNEQFF
NA | 13 | TRBJ2-7 | NA | TRBV11-3 | TGTGCCAGCAGCTTAGGCACCGGGGGGCGGCGGTACTTC | CASSLGTGGRRYF
many | 12 | TRBJ1-1 | NA | TRBV30 | TGTGCCTGGAGTTTAAGACCGGCTGAAGCTTTCTTT | CAWSLRPAEAFF
many | 18 | TRBJ1-3 | NA | TRBV10-3 | TGTGCCATCAGTGACCAACCCTCGGGGGGCCTCTCTGGAAACACCATATATTTT | CAISDQPSGGLSGNTIYF
many | 19 | TRBJ2-7 | TRBD2 | TRBV11-2 | TGTGCCAGCAGCTCACTTAGCCCCTCAAGTGGGCTAGCGGGAGGTGAGCAGTACTTC | CASSSLSPSSGLAGGEQYF
many | 15 | TRBJ2-1 | NA | TRBV3-1 | TGTGCCAGCAGCATTGACCGACAAGCCTACAATGAGCAGTTCTTC | CASSIDRQAYNEQFF
NA | 13 | TRBJ2-7 | TRBD1 | TRBV29-1 | TGCAGCGCCCGAGAACAGGGGATGGCCGAGCAGTACTTC | CSAREQGMAEQYF
NA | 15 | TRBJ2-7 | TRBD1 | TRBV7-2 | TGTGCCAGCAGCCGGTGGACAGGTTCAATAGGGGAGCAGTACTTC | CASSRWTGSIGEQYF
many | 14 | TRBJ1-1 | TRBD1 | TRBV5-1 | TGCGCCAGCAGCCGGCTAGGGGACAGTACTGAAGCTTTCTTT | CASSRLGDSTEAFF
NA | 20 | TRBJ2-3 | TRBD2 | TRBV27 | TGTACCAGCAGTTTCAGAAAAGACCTAGCGGGAGACTATTTCACAGATACGCAGTATTTT | CTSSFRKDLAGDYFTDTQYF
NA | 13 | TRBJ1-5 | NA | TRBV19 | TGTGCCAGTAATACAGGGTTATATCAGCCCCAGCATTTT | CASNTGLYQPQHF
many | 14 | TRBJ2-7 | TRBD2 | TRBV6-2/TRBV6-3 | TGTGCCAGCACCGAAAGACTAGCGAGCTACGAGCAGTACTTC | CASTERLASYEQYF
many | 16 | TRBJ2-1 | NA | TRBV20-1 | TGCAGTGCTAGGGCACTTAGGGGGGATTCCTACAATGAGCAGTTCTTC | CSARALRGDSYNEQFF
few | 15 | TRBJ2-1 | NA | TRBV4-1 | TGCGCCAGCAGCCAAGATTCACAGCCGGACAATGAGCAGTTCTTC | CASSQDSQPDNEQFF
many | 12 | TRBJ2-7 | NA | TRBV5-1 | TGCGCCAGCGGTTTGGAGGAGGGCGAGCAGTACTTC | CASGLEEGEQYF
many | 15 | TRBJ2-2 | NA | TRBV10-3 | TGTGCCATCAGTGAGCGGGAACCTCTAACCGGGGAGCTGTTTTTT | CAISEREPLTGELFF
many | 16 | TRBJ1-1 | NA | TRBV3-1 | TGTGCCAGCAGCCAAGATCGTAAAAGGGGGATTACTGAAGCTTTCTTT | CASSQDRKRGITEAFF
many | 14 | TRBJ2-7 | NA | TRBV10-3 | TGTGCCATCAGTGAGTCCCCGGGTTCCGACGAGCAGTACTTC | CAISESPGSDEQYF
many | 18 | TRBJ2-3 | TRBD2 | TRBV6-5 | TGTGCCAGCAGTTACCAGCTAGCGGGGGTTTCTAGCACAGATACGCAGTATTTT | CASSYQLAGVSSTDTQYF
NA | 15 | TRBJ1-4 | NA | TRBV30 | TGTGCCTGGAGAACCGCGGGGGGAAAAAAAGAAAAACTGTTTTTT | CAWRTAGGKKEKLFF
many | 16 | TRBJ1-1 | TRBD1 | TRBV5-1 | TGCGCCAGCAGCTTGGGACAGGGGGCGGGGAACACTGAAGCTTTCTTT | CASSLGQGAGNTEAFF
few | 13 | TRBJ2-2 | NA | TRBV10-3 | TGTGCCATCATTGATCCGAACACCGGGGAGCTGTTTTTT | CAIIDPNTGELFF
many | 15 | TRBJ2-1 | NA | TRBV7-2 | TGTGCCAGCAGCTTAGCCCCAGGAACCTACAATGAGCAGTTCTTC | CASSLAPGTYNEQFF
NA | 15 | TRBJ2-1 | TRBD2 | TRBV18 | TGTGCCAGCTCACCAGGAAAAGCGGGAGTAAATGAGCAGTTCTTC | CASSPGKAGVNEQFF
many | 15 | TRBJ2-3 | NA | TRBV20-1 | TGCAGTGCTAGATTGGTAAATCCATCCACAGATACGCAGTATTTT | CSARLVNPSTDTQYF